This TCR beta chain was recovered during a study of cytomegalovirus exposure and HLA in healthy donors (dated by TCRdb to the late 2010s). Describing the broader study: An earlier analysis of about 530 of the donors reported under 300 Gb of sequence data and about 120 million unique TCR beta sequences obtained from some 200 million T cells. About 300 gigabases of sequencing data and 70 million to 95 million unique TCR sequences made up an early release that covered some 640 HLA-typed donors. The genetic ancestry cluster associated with self-reported Caucasian donors included 80% to 90% of the approximately 430 genotyped donors. The study aimed to test whether signatures of past pathogen exposure could be identified by cataloging public T cell receptors. The study profiled the T cell repertoires of under 850 subjects by immunosequencing and related them to cytomegalovirus serostatus. Along with the roughly 700-subject first cohort, a separate validation cohort of over a hundred different subjects was used. The study combined high-throughput TCR immunosequencing, statistical association of individual TCRs with disease status, and machine learning to predict cytomegalovirus infection status. A later analysis re-analyzed previously published TCR beta repertoires from about 600 donors and added high-resolution HLA genotyping to study TCR occurrence patterns. The later analysis used no new phenotypic data to find candidate immune exposures, relying instead on TCR beta sequences and their occurrence across donors. An earlier analysis of 587 of the donors applied high-throughput TCR beta sequencing to assess whether each TCR beta V gene segment acted as functional or pseudogenic. Donor age, sex, ethnicity and CMV serostatus were compiled alongside the repertoire data. A later genetic analysis took genome-wide SNP genotypes for about 55% of the 666 donors and used that subset as a discovery cohort. Every repertoire in the discovery cohort had been generated on one and the same sequencing platform. HLA typing covered class I and class II loci at four-digit resolution. The number of typed donors differed by locus: about 620-640 for A, B, C, DRB1 and DQB1; approximately 520 for DQA1; roughly 600 for DPA1; and roughly 470 for DPB1. Because of strong linkage in the cohort, roughly five DR-DQ haplotypes were treated as single units for association and clustering. On average, roughly 240,000 unique TCR beta nucleotide sequences were sequenced per donor among more than 350 genotyped donors of the cohort, with about 19% of those sequences being non-productive.

The library was produced with the immunoSEQ multiplex PCR assay. A mixture of 60 forward primers for TCR Vbeta segments and 13 reverse primers for TCR Jbeta segments was used in the multiplex PCR. Amplification of the CDR3 region of rearranged TCR beta genes was performed with a multiplex PCR assay on genomic DNA. Amplified TCR beta libraries were sequenced as 87-base-pair reads on the Illumina HiSeq System. Per the original workflow: A later analysis counted approximately 84 million unique TCR beta chains across the 666 repertoires, and around 9.9 million of these chains were shared by at least two donors. A nearest-neighbor algorithm error-corrected the raw reads and collapsed the reads into unique sequences, merging closely related sequences to remove PCR and sequencing errors. To assign V, D and J gene segments, CDR3 sequences were aligned to IMGT reference sequences. Each retained sequence needed at least a six-nucleotide match to both a V gene segment and a J gene segment. Rearrangements were called productive when the CDR3 lacked stop codons and stayed in frame with V and J; all others were non-productive. CDR3 was defined according to IMGT convention as the region running from the second conserved V-encoded cysteine to the conserved J-encoded phenylalanine. The earlier analysis of a few hundred of the donors excluded any sequence lacking an unambiguous match to a single V gene segment. An earlier analysis of 587 of the donors classified V segments as functional when productive rearrangements were above 56.7% and as segregating when the standard deviation between donors was above 5%. A statistical classification framework was built to diagnose cytomegalovirus status from the catalog of TCR beta chain sequences. V and J gene assignment, in a later analysis, came from comparing TCR nucleotide sequences with IMGT/GENE-DB human TR gene sequences. A later analysis assigned CDR3 sequences and most-parsimonious VDJ recombination scenarios with the TCRdist pipeline. In a later analysis, each TCR beta chain was defined by its CDR3 amino acid sequence together with its V-gene family, and reads without a unique V-gene family were excluded. A later analysis removed 592 highly shared, low-generation-probability nucleotide sequences to deal with suspected cross-contamination and a sequencing artifact. A later analysis calculated a clonal expansion index for each public chain from normalized within-repertoire ranks of inferred template counts. Generation probabilities in a later analysis came from a VDJ recombination model fitted to out-of-frame rearrangements, and those results were checked against IGoR. In a later analysis, TCR-TCR, TCR-HLA and TCR-CMV co-occurrence was scored with hypergeometric tests, and a repertoire-size bias correction was applied to TCR pairs. To estimate false discovery rates, a later analysis permuted the HLA or CMV assignments 20 times. In a later analysis, co-occurring TCRs were grouped with DBSCAN, and TCRdist sequence similarity was added when clustering was performed within HLA-allele-positive subsets. Co-occurrence clustering excluded repertoires with fewer than 30,000 or more than 120,000 public chains, plus five with anomalous nucleotide sharing. This immuneACCESS table, as held by TCRdb, lists in-frame sequences with V and J called but not all clones. Of the missing ones, under half trace to an unresolved V gene in checked studies; the others have no known cause. V, J and clone size were drawn from that table, and D and trimming were deduced from the DNA. This sample comprises approximately 150,000 clones, 77% of them detected only once. The ten largest clones represent around 1.5% of the sample.

Only one count was recorded for this clone. It has no known antigen specificity. No base qualities exist here, and no much larger clone lies one base off it. The research as a whole found: Some IMGT-functional V segments, including TRBV6-2 and TRBV6-3, could not be distinguished by the 87-base-pair reads and were therefore excluded. Three of the identified cytomegalovirus-associated TCR beta chains were confirmed in vitro to be specific for cytomegalovirus antigens. Most CMV-associated TCR beta chains appeared to be HLA-restricted in a later analysis, and the HLA associations seemed to be driven largely by CMV exposure. For the cohort, immune exposure information was limited to CMV serostatus. Sequencing depth was assumed to be roughly uniform across donors in the presence/absence analyses, though that assumption may not hold. This cohort had only TCR beta chains sequenced, and the lack of alpha or paired-chain data limited which features could be detected. Correlated functional status among segregating V segments might reflect linkage disequilibrium, but an unknown experimental factor could not be ruled out. A later analysis found that HLA-associated TCR beta chains were more clonally expanded and had lower generation probabilities than equally common non-associated chains. Across donors, most TCR sequences were observed very rarely, whereas some public TCRs were present in many individuals. HLA typing was unavailable for some donors at each locus, so association tests used only the typed subset. In both the original and validation cohorts, the classifier was reported to diagnose cytomegalovirus status with high specificity and sensitivity. A cluster of highly shared sequence variants was judged likely to represent a technical artifact of the sequencing pipeline. Strong co-occurrence of HLA alleles, especially DR and DQ, made assigning TCR associations to individual alleles difficult. In an earlier analysis of around 600 of the donors, most TCR beta V segments appeared in productive rearrangements about 90% or about 30% of the time, broadly matching IMGT annotations. Because counts were too low, roughly 17 rarely observed V segments, including chromosome 9 orphons, were left out of the earlier analysis of about 620 of the donors. In the study, around 150 TCR beta chains were listed as associated with cytomegalovirus. In a later genetic analysis, a missense DCLRE1C variant was associated with V-gene and J-gene trimming of TCR beta chains, and the association was replicated in an independent cohort. The authors suggested that the approach could potentially be generalized to other disease states and immunological phenotypes. A further reported finding was that TCR beta sequences accurately predicted the HLA-A and HLA-B alleles for most subjects in the first cohort. In a later analysis, the rate of TCR association differed among HLA loci, with DRB1 alleles having the most associated TCRs and HLA-C alleles having the fewest. A later analysis associated 15,000 to 20,000 TCR beta sequences with specific HLA alleles at a false discovery rate of 0.05. A later analysis reported that several top co-occurrence clusters appeared linked to parvovirus B19, influenza, CMV and Epstein-Barr virus. In a later genetic analysis, fewer N-insertions in productive TCRs were reported among donors in an Asian-associated ancestry cluster than the roughly 640-donor mean.

The cohort consisted of hundreds of healthy bone marrow donors. At the time of sampling, all cohort members were nominally healthy, though unrecorded immune exposures were likely present. The donor was CMV seronegative and was included in the group of 352 seronegative cohort members. A peripheral blood sample was provided by each donor, and peripheral blood mononuclear cells were used for TCR beta sequencing. Genomic DNA was extracted from the blood cell samples with the Qiagen DNeasy Blood Extraction Kit. CDR3 length: 20 amino acids, cysteine to phenylalanine. Only the CDR3 DNA stays, 60 bases, in frame from base 1. From the germline V gene (reference sequence), CDR1 is MNHEY and CDR2 is SMNVEV. V loses 0 bases of germline sequence and J loses 1 base, and the interval between the two ends is 24 bases.

The sequenced material came from PBMCs. The source is a female donor in good health and CMV-seronegative. This sequence uses TRBV27 and TRBJ1-1; the D region possibly corresponds to TRBD1 (6 bases align). The sequenced DNA is TGTGCCAGCAGTTTATCTCACCCGCCGCCAGGCAGGGGTGCGAACACTGAAGCTTTCTTT. Its translation is CASSLSHPPPGRGANTEAFF.